This T cell receptor (beta chain) stems from a study of control samples from healthy donors and cancer patients. Profiled with immunoSEQ multiplex PCR; TCRdb holds only in-frame clones, not every one. In the table there are 130,000 to 150,000 clones, about 95% of which are singletons. The V and J ends lost 6 bases and 5 bases respectively, with 11 bases between them. The CDR3 is 14 amino acids. Germline V CDR1 and CDR2: MNHEY, SVGAGI. This chain uses TRBV6-5 with TRBJ1-6, with D possibly matching TRBD1 (5 bases). The sequenced sample consisted of PBMCs. The receptor was derived from a man aged 55 to 70 with colorectal cancer. CDR3 loop: CASRLQGNNSPLHF. The CDR3 coding sequence is TGTGCCAGCAGACTTCAGGGCAATAATTCACCCCTCCACTTT.